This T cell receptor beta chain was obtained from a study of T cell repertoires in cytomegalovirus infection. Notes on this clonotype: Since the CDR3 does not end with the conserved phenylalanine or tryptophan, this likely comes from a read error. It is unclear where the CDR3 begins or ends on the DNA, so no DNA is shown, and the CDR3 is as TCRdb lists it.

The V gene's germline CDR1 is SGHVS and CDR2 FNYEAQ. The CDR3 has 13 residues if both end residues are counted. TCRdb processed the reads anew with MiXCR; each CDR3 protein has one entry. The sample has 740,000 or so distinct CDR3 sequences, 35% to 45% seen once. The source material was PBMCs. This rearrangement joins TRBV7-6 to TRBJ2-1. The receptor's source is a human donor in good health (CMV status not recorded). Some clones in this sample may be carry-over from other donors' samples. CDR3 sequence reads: CASSLSQANEQFL.